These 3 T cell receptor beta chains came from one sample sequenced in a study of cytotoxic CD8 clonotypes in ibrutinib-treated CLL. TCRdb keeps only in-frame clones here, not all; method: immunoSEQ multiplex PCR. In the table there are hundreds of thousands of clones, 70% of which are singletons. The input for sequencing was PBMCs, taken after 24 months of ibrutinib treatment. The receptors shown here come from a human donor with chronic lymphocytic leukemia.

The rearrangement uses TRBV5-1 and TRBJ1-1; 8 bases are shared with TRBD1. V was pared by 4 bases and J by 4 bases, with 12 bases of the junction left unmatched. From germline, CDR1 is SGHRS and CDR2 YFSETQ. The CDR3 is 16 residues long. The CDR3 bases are TGCGCCAGCAGCCAACCCCTCGGACAGGGTCGCACTGAAGCTTTCTTT. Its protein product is CASSQPLGQGRTEAFF.

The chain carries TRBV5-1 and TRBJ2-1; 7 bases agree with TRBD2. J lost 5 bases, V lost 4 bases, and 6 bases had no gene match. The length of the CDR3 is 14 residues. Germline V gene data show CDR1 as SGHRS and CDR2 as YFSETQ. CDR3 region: CASSPEREDNEQFF. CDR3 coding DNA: TGCGCCAGCAGCCCTGAGCGGGAAGACAATGAGCAGTTCTTC.

The CDR3 coding sequence is TGTGCCAGCAGTGGAACCGGGAGCAGCTCCTACAATGAGCAGTTCTTC. This translates into CASSGTGSSSYNEQFF. The chain couples TRBV25-1 to TRBJ2-1, with D tentatively TRBD2 (6 bases). V dropped 4 bases and J dropped 0 bases, with 13 bases sitting between them. Germline assignment: CDR1 MGHDK and CDR2 SYGVNS. The CDR3 covers 16 residues.